The 22 T cell receptor beta chains reported below all come from one sample, sequenced in a study of cytotoxic CD8 clonotypes in ibrutinib-treated CLL. Sequencing used immunoSEQ multiplex PCR; TCRdb keeps in-frame clones, though not all of them. The repertoire holds some 85,000 clones, with roughly three quarters as singletons. Sequencing used PBMCs, obtained after 24 months of ibrutinib treatment. Every receptor here comes from a human donor with chronic lymphocytic leukemia.

The chain joins TRBV19 to TRBJ1-1; D is ambiguous. CDR1 is LNHDA and CDR2 is SQIVND in the germline V gene (reference sequence). V was pared by 2 bases and J by 4 bases, with 8 bases between. This CDR3 is 13 amino acids long. The DNA of the CDR3 is TGTGCCAGTAGTATACCGGGCGGCACTGAAGCTTTCTTT. Amino acid sequence: CASSIPGGTEAFF. Complete variable domain (other parts from reference TRBV19 and TRBJ1-1): DGGITQSPKYLFRKEGQNVTLSCEQNLNHDAMYWYRQDPGQGLRLIYYSQIVNDFQKGDIAEGYSVSREKKESFPLTVTSAQKNPTAFYLCASSIPGGTEAFFGQGTRLTVV.

This chain uses TRBV18 with TRBJ2-1; 12 bases are a match to TRBD1. Germline CDR1 is KGHSH and CDR2 is LQKENI. The CDR3 loop spans 16 amino acids. With V trimmed by 3 bases and J by 9 bases, 9 bases remained unmatched. The CDR3 protein is CASSPRDRGLLGEQFF. The DNA of the CDR3 is TGTGCCAGCTCACCTAGGGACAGGGGGCTTTTGGGTGAGCAGTTCTTC. Supplemented by reference TRBV18 and TRBJ2-1, the full variable domain reads NAGVMQNPRHLVRRRGQEARLRCSPMKGHSHVYWYRQLPEEGLKFMVYLQKENIIDESGMPKERFSAEFPKEGPSILRIQQVVRGDSAAYFCASSPRDRGLLGEQFFGPGTRLTVL.

This rearrangement joins TRBV7-9 to TRBJ2-7; 9 nucleotides line up with TRBD1. The CDR3 contains 11 residues. V shed 3 bases and J 13 bases; nucleotides not matched to a gene: 4. Germline V gene lookup returns CDR1 SEHNR and CDR2 FQNEAQ (reference sequence). CDR3 in amino acids: CASSLGDRVYF. In DNA form, the CDR3 reads TGTGCCAGCAGCTTGGGGGACAGGGTTTACTTC.

J is TRBJ2-7 and V is TRBV6-6; the D gene is possibly TRBD1 (6 bases). CDR3 length: 15 amino acids. The V gene lost 5 bases and the J gene lost 0 bases, with 14 bases spanning the gap. CDR1 and CDR2 (germline): MNHNY, SVGAGI (reference sequence). The CDR3 spells CASSADRILSYEQYF. DNA of the CDR3: TGTGCCAGCAGTGCAGACAGGATACTCTCCTACGAGCAGTACTTC.

The chain links TRBV9 to TRBJ1-2; TRBD1 matches at 11 bases. Trimming at V came to 4 bases and at J to 2 bases, leaving 7 bases not matched to a gene. The CDR3 consists of 16 residues. The germline gives CDR1 SGDLS, CDR2 YYNGEE. The CDR3 loop is CASSIGTGGMNYGYTF. CDR3 nucleotides: TGTGCCAGCAGCATCGGGACAGGGGGAATGAACTATGGCTACACCTTC.

This clone was detected once. This rearrangement joins TRBV7-3 to TRBJ2-3, with D possibly TRBD1 on 6 matching bases. The germline gives CDR1 SGHTA, CDR2 FQGTGA. CDR3 length: 16 residues. Trimming shortened V by 3 bases and J by 3 bases, and 16 bases separated the two germline ends. Written as DNA, the CDR3 is TGTGCCAGCAGCTTTCCTCAGGGGTTAGGGACAGATACGCAGTATTTT. This gives the protein CASSFPQGLGTDTQYF.

This chain connects TRBV7-6 to TRBJ1-5; no clear D gene. Per the germline V gene, CDR1 is SGHVS and CDR2 is FNYEAQ. The germline V and J ends were trimmed by 2 bases and 6 bases, with 11 bases remaining between them. The CDR3 covers 14 residues. In DNA form, the CDR3 reads TGTGCCAGCAGCTTATCGGGGTCGGGTCAGCCCCAGCATTTT. Its translation is CASSLSGSGQPQHF. Full variable domain (missing parts from reference TRBV7-6 and TRBJ1-5): GAGVSQSPRYKVTKRGQDVALRCDPISGHVSLYWYRQALGQGPEFLTYFNYEAQQDKSGLPNDRFSAERPEGSISTLTIQRTEQRDSAMYRCASSLSGSGQPQHFGDGTRLSIL.

The rearrangement links TRBV6-4 to TRBJ1-5; D possibly corresponds to TRBD1 (6 bases). The CDR3 contains 18 residues. In germline, CDR1 is MRHNA, CDR2 SNTAGT. Trimming cost V 0 bases and J 3 bases, with 18 bases left between them. CDR3 region: CASSDSRGGHATNQPQHF. As DNA, the CDR3 is TGTGCCAGCAGTGACTCCAGAGGGGGACACGCGACCAATCAGCCCCAGCATTTT.

This clone was seen repeatedly, ten times or more. V usage is TRBV7-2 and J usage is TRBJ2-1, with 8 bases matching TRBD2. CDR3 length: 17 residues. Per germline, CDR1 SGHTA and CDR2 FQGNSA. V was pared by 3 bases and J by 3 bases, with 10 bases of the junction left unmatched. The CDR3 DNA sequence: TGTGCCAGCAGCTTGGGCGGTCTAGCGGGTGTCTACAATGAGCAGTTCTTC. The encoded protein is CASSLGGLAGVYNEQFF.

This clone was observed a few times. In DNA form, the CDR3 reads TGTGCCAGCAGCTTCGGGGGAGCGTCCGGGGAGCTGTTTTTT. This sequence encodes CASSFGGASGELFF. The chain joins TRBV9 to TRBJ2-2; TRBD2 might be the D (6 bases). V lost 4 bases to trimming and J lost 6 bases, with 13 bases between them. The CDR3 runs 14 residues. Germline V lookup: CDR1 SGDLS, CDR2 YYNGEE. Full variable domain (outside the CDR3, taken from reference TRBV9 and TRBJ2-2): DSGVTQTPKHLITATGQRVTLRCSPRSGDLSVYWYQQSLDQGLQFLIQYYNGEERAKGNILERFSAQQFPDLHSELNLSSLELGDSALYFCASSFGGASGELFFGEGSRLTVL.

V is TRBV7-6 and J is TRBJ2-5; TRBD2 might be the D (5 bases). Germline V gene sequence: CDR1 SGHVS, CDR2 FNYEAQ. Between the trimmed V and J ends, which lost 5 bases and 5 bases, there was a span of 18 bases. The CDR3 extends over 15 amino acids. CDR3 DNA sequence: TGTGCCAGCAGCCCACTCGGTCCCACGGGGGAGACCCAGTACTTC. This codes for CASSPLGPTGETQYF.

With regard to this clone: One base away lies a much larger clone, so this may be a sequencing read error. The V and J genes are TRBV28 and TRBJ1-2; TRBD1 might be the D (6 bases). The CDR3 spans 15 residues. Germline CDR1 and CDR2: MDHEN and SYDVKM. The CDR3 loop is CASNLSPRGGYGYTF. For the CDR3, the DNA is TGTGCCAGCAATTTATCTCCCAGGGGTGGCTATGGCTACACCTTC.

The chain is built from TRBV12-5 and TRBJ1-1; 8 nucleotides align to TRBD1. Germline V gene data show CDR1 as LGHNT and CDR2 as FRNRAP. There are 17 residues in the CDR3. V lost 3 bases, J lost 1 base, and 10 bases stayed unmatched. The CDR3 DNA reads TGTGCTAGTGGTTTCGAAACCACCGGGACAGGGAACACTGAAGCTTTCTTT. Translating gives CASGFETTGTGNTEAFF. Together with reference TRBV12-5 and TRBJ1-1, the CDR3 gives the full variable domain: DARVTQTPRHKVTEMGQEVTMRCQPILGHNTVFWYRQTMMQGLELLAYFRNRAPLDDSGMPKDRFSAEMPDATLATLKIQPSEPRDSAVYFCASGFETTGTGNTEAFFGQGTRLTVV.

The gene calls are TRBV29-1 and TRBJ2-7, with 11 bases lining up with TRBD1. Losses at the gene ends were 4 bases for V and 3 bases for J; bases not matched to a gene: 5. The CDR3 extends over 14 amino acids. CDR1 SQVTM and CDR2 ANQGSEA come from the germline V gene. The CDR3 is CSVVGTGGFYEQYF. CDR3 sequence (DNA): TGCAGCGTTGTCGGGACAGGGGGATTCTACGAGCAGTACTTC.

The chain employs TRBV28 and TRBJ1-5; D is possibly TRBD1 (6 bases). The CDR3 has 14 amino acids. V was cut by 4 bases and J by 7 bases, with 14 bases left in between. The germline V gene encodes CDR1 MDHEN and CDR2 SYDVKM. CDR3 sequence reads: CASSSSGAGQPQHF. The DNA for the CDR3 is TGTGCCAGCAGTTCCTCAGGGGCTGGGCAGCCCCAGCATTTT.

This chain connects TRBV6-1 to TRBJ1-2; D perhaps matches TRBD1 (5 bases). The CDR3 contains 15 residues. Germline lookup yields CDR1 MNHNS and CDR2 SASEGT. The germline V and J ends were trimmed by 6 bases and 5 bases, with 19 bases remaining between them. CDR3 sequence reads: CASSDRTGVHYGYTF. The CDR3 DNA follows: TGTGCCAGCAGCGATCGGACGGGGGTTCATTATGGCTACACCTTC.

The chain joins TRBV27 to TRBJ1-6; 9 bases match TRBD1. CDR3 length: 17 residues. V lost 5 bases to trimming and J lost 4 bases; unmatched junction nucleotides: 9. Germline CDR1 reads MNHEY; CDR2 reads SMNVEV (reference sequence). Here the CDR3 reads CASSRNRGRGYNSPLHF. The CDR3 DNA is TGTGCCAGCAGTCGAAACAGGGGGCGCGGGTATAATTCACCCCTCCACTTT.

The V and J genes are TRBV19 and TRBJ1-5; 8 bases line up with TRBD1. With V trimmed by 0 bases and J by 0 bases, 4 bases remained unmatched. CDR1 and CDR2 from the germline V gene are LNHDA and SQIVND (reference sequence). The CDR3 totals 17 residues. CDR3 protein: CASSIDRGTGSNQPQHF. CDR3 DNA: TGTGCCAGTAGTATAGACCGGGGGACAGGTAGCAATCAGCCCCAGCATTTT.

This clone was seen only once. The chain joins TRBV30 to TRBJ2-7, with 9 nucleotides matching TRBD2. With V trimmed by 2 bases and J by 6 bases, 8 bases remained unmatched. Germline values: CDR1 GTSNPN, CDR2 SVGIG (reference sequence). The CDR3 extends over 14 amino acids. The CDR3 sequence is CAWSLTAGGREQYF. CDR3 bases: TGTGCCTGGAGTTTAACGGCGGGGGGGCGCGAGCAGTACTTC.

The rearrangement links TRBV11-1 to TRBJ2-1; D call uncertain. The germline CDR1 and CDR2 sequences are SGHAT and FQDESV (reference sequence). This CDR3 region has 15 residues. V lost 4 bases and J lost 6, with 16 bases in between. CDR3 bases: TGTGCCAGCAGCTCCACGGGCCTTTTCTTCAATGAGCAGTTCTTC. This gives the protein CASSSTGLFFNEQFF.

This clone has ten or more counts. The chain combines TRBV7-2 with TRBJ1-2; 10 positions agree with TRBD1. CDR3 size: 16 residues. The V segment lost 1 base and the J segment 4 bases; nucleotides outside the gene matches: 6. The germline gives CDR1 SGHTA, CDR2 FQGNSA. The CDR3 DNA sequence: TGTGCCAGCAGCTTAGTGAGGACAGGGGGTGGCTATGGCTACACCTTC. Residues: CASSLVRTGGGYGYTF.

The chain carries TRBV28 and TRBJ1-2; 9 nucleotides match TRBD1. V dropped 2 bases and J dropped 7; count of bases not matched to a gene: 2. This CDR3 spans 13 amino acids. Germline CDR1 is MDHEN and CDR2 is SYDVKM. DNA for the CDR3: TGTGCCAGCAGTTTAGGGACAGGGTCTGGCTACACCTTC. Its translation is CASSLGTGSGYTF.